A selection of T cell receptor beta chains follows, all from one sample in a study of shared clonotypes between healthy human individuals. Sequencing was performed with immunoSEQ multiplex PCR; in TCRdb, only in-frame clones are kept and a portion is missing. The sample lists a few million clones; more than 90% were seen once. The sample was naive CD4+ T cells sorted from blood. The source of these receptors is a man aged 18 to 30 in good health. Both conserved end residues are part of each CDR3. D genes are given only for firm matches. Clone size, where shown, is once, few, many, or a class for clones that have expanded.

D	V	size	J	CDR3	DNA
NA	TRBV28	NA	TRBJ2-7	CASGSFSGTSSYEQYF	TGTGCCAGCGGGTCTTTTAGCGGTACGAGCTCCTACGAGCAGTACTTC
TRBD2	TRBV2	NA	TRBJ2-5	CASIKNGLAGEETQYF	TGTGCCAGCATTAAAAACGGACTAGCGGGAGAAGAGACCCAGTACTTC
NA	TRBV6-6	few	TRBJ1-5	CASSSGQTQPQHF	TGTGCCAGCAGTTCTGGACAGACCCAGCCCCAGCATTTT
TRBD1	TRBV5-1	NA	TRBJ2-7	CASSPGQGPYEQYF	TGCGCCAGCAGCCCGGGACAGGGTCCCTACGAGCAGTACTTC
NA	TRBV2	NA	TRBJ2-1	CASSESGNEQFF	TGTGCCAGCAGTGAATCCGGCAATGAGCAGTTCTTC
NA	TRBV25-1	NA	TRBJ1-3	CASSEPKPGNTIYF	TGTGCCAGCAGTGAGCCGAAACCTGGAAACACCATATATTTT
TRBD1	TRBV10-3	NA	TRBJ1-5	CAISESTGGQPQHF	TGTGCCATCAGTGAGTCGACAGGGGGCCAGCCCCAGCATTTT
TRBD1	TRBV18	NA	TRBJ1-4	CASSPQGQGAEKLFF	TGTGCCAGCTCACCACAAGGACAGGGGGCGGAAAAACTGTTTTTT
NA	TRBV19	NA	TRBJ1-1	CASTDSTGSTEAFF	TGTGCCAGTACCGACAGCACAGGGTCCACTGAAGCTTTCTTT
NA	TRBV7-9	NA	TRBJ1-4	CASSPEGRATNEKLFF	TGTGCCAGCAGCCCGGAGGGCCGTGCAACTAATGAAAAACTGTTTTTT
NA	TRBV28	NA	TRBJ1-5	CASRKSRNQPQHF	TGTGCCAGCCGTAAATCACGGAATCAGCCCCAGCATTTT
NA	TRBV6-1	NA	TRBJ2-7	CASSEGPRAQYF	TGTGCCAGCAGTGAAGGACCAAGGGCGCAGTACTTC
NA	TRBV6-1	NA	TRBJ1-1	CASSERARGTEAFF	TGTGCCAGCAGTGAACGGGCCAGGGGCACTGAAGCTTTCTTT
NA	TRBV27	NA	TRBJ2-5	CASSFLSGETQYF	TGTGCCAGCAGTTTTTTGAGTGGGGAGACCCAGTACTTC
TRBD1	TRBV18	NA	TRBJ2-7	CASSPPNRGTEQYF	TGTGCCAGCTCACCGCCTAACAGGGGGACCGAGCAGTACTTC
TRBD1	TRBV18	NA	TRBJ2-7	CASSPRGTGGVYEQYF	TGTGCCAGCTCACCCCGCGGGACAGGGGGCGTCTACGAGCAGTACTTC
NA	TRBV29-1	NA	TRBJ2-5	CSVASGRPQETQYF	TGCAGCGTTGCCTCGGGCAGGCCTCAAGAGACCCAGTACTTC
NA	TRBV11-2	NA	TRBJ2-5	CASSPAGWQYF	TGTGCCAGCAGCCCGGCGGGCTGGCAGTACTTC
NA	TRBV9	NA	TRBJ2-3	CASSVGLQGVFADTQYF	TGTGCCAGCAGCGTAGGTCTACAGGGAGTATTCGCAGATACGCAGTATTTT
NA	TRBV7-2	NA	TRBJ2-1	CASSLGLSYNEQFF	TGTGCCAGCAGCTTAGGACTAAGTTACAATGAGCAGTTCTTC
NA	TRBV7-9	NA	TRBJ2-7	CASSFAGYEQYF	TGTGCCAGCAGCTTCGCGGGTTACGAGCAGTACTTC
NA	TRBV20-1	NA	TRBJ2-7	CSAGDYEQYF	TGCAGTGCCGGAGACTACGAGCAGTACTTC
TRBD1	TRBV7-3	NA	TRBJ2-5	CASSSPGGETQYF	TGTGCCAGCAGCTCCCCAGGGGGAGAGACCCAGTACTTC
NA	TRBV7-9	NA	TRBJ2-1	CASSLVSPASSYNEQFF	TGTGCCAGCAGCTTAGTCTCCCCCGCAAGCTCCTACAATGAGCAGTTCTTC
TRBD1	TRBV6-6	NA	TRBJ1-6	CAGQGGNSPLHF	TGTGCCGGACAGGGTGGTAATTCACCCCTCCACTTT